This TCR beta chain was captured in a study of blood T cell repertoires in COVID-19. Libraries were prepared by immunoSEQ multiplex PCR; TCRdb keeps only in-frame clonotypes and omits some of them. The sample holds about 140,000 clones; 77% are singletons and the top ten take 9% to 10%. The CDR3 has 14 residues. Germline V gene lookup returns CDR1 MNHEY and CDR2 SMNVEV (reference sequence). The V end lost 5 bases, the J end lost 5 bases, and 13 bases lay between the germline ends. The V and J genes are TRBV27 and TRBJ2-1; D gene ambiguous. Sample: peripheral blood. This sequence was found in a woman aged 50 to 65 with active or convalescent COVID-19. CDR3 coding DNA: TGTGCCAGCAGTCTCCACCGGAGCGACAATGAGCAGTTCTTC. This translates into CASSLHRSDNEQFF.